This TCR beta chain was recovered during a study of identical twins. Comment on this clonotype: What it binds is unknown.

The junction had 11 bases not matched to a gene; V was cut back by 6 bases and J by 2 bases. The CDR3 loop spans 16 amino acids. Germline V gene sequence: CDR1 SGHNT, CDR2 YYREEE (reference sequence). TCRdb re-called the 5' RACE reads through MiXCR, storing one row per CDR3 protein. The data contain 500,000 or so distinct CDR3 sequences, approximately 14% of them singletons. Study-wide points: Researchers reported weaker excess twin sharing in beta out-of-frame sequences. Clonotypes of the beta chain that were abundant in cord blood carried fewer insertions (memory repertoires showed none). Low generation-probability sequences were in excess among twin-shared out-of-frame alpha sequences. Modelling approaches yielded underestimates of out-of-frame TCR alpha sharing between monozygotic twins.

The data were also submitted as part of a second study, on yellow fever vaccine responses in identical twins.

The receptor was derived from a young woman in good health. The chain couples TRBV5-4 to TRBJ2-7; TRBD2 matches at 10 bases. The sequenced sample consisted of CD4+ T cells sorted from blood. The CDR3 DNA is TGTGCCAGCAACATTGGAGCAGCGGGAGGGACCTACGAGCAGTACTTC. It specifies CASNIGAAGGTYEQYF. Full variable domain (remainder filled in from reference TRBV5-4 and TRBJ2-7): ETGVTQSPTHLIKTRGQQVTLRCSSQSGHNTVSWYQQALGQGPQFIFQYYREEENGRGNFPPRFSGLQFPNYSSELNVNALELDDSALYLCASNIGAAGGTYEQYFGPGTRLTVT.